The source of this T cell receptor (beta chain) is a study of shared clonotypes between healthy human individuals. V was pared by 0 bases and J by 7 bases, with 11 bases between. Germline assignment: CDR1 SGDLS and CDR2 YYNGEE. The CDR3 consists of 14 residues. The method was immunoSEQ multiplex PCR; TCRdb's version includes in-frame clones alone and lacks a portion of them. The table has millions of clones, just over 90% seen once. The V and J genes are TRBV9 and TRBJ1-3; D is undetermined. The specimen sequenced was naive CD4+ T cells sorted from blood. Specified subset: CD45RA+ positively selected. The sequence was obtained from a man between 18 and 35 years old in good health. CDR3 loop: CASSVDGNSNTIYF. CDR3 nucleotides: TGTGCCAGCAGCGTAGATGGGAACTCCAACACCATATATTTT.